This passage covers 13 T cell receptor beta chains from one sample sequenced in a study of response to subunit inactivated influenza vaccine. TCRdb ran MiXCR on the RT-PCR reads and lists one entry per CDR3 protein. Of around 650,000 distinct CDR3 sequences in the sample, around 16% were seen once. The sample in question was PBMCs from blood, obtained less than 13 days after vaccination. The receptors shown here come from a man in his fifties or sixties who received an inactivated influenza vaccine.

This clonotype was seen many times. At one end, the junction sequence differs from germline, possibly due to a read error. The chain employs TRBV5-1 and TRBJ2-5; a possible D gene is TRBD2 (6 bases). The V gene's germline CDR1 is SGHRS and CDR2 YFSETQ. This CDR3 is built from 14 residues. The CDR3 DNA is TGTGCCAGCAGCTTAGTCGGGGGCCAAGAGACCCAGTACTTC. Residues: CASSLVGGQETQYF.

This chain uses TRBV7-2 with TRBJ2-7; D gene uncertain. Germline CDR1 reads SGHTA; CDR2 reads FQGNSA. The CDR3 spans 13 residues. V was cut by 4 bases and J by 3 bases, with 10 bases left in between. The CDR3 DNA reads TGTGCCAGCAGCTCAGTAGAAAGCTACGAGCAGTACTTC. Encoded protein: CASSSVESYEQYF.

The CDR3 DNA reads as TGTGCCAGCAGCCCGGGGACTACCTTAAAGGGAAATGAGCAGTTCTTC. Translating it yields CASSPGTTLKGNEQFF. J is TRBJ2-1 and V is TRBV9; 7 nucleotides agree with TRBD2. The CDR3 contains 16 residues. Germline assignment: CDR1 SGDLS and CDR2 YYNGEE. Trimming at V came to 4 bases and at J to 7 bases, leaving 14 bases not matched to a gene.

The gene calls are TRBV12-3 or TRBV12-4 and TRBJ1-5, with 7 bases matching TRBD1. With 1 base clipped from V and 6 bases from J, the junction kept 6 bases outside the gene matches. This CDR3 region has 15 residues. CDR3 in DNA: TGTGCCAGCAGTTTAGGACAGGGTTTTGGTCAGCCCCAGCATTTT. Its translation is CASSLGQGFGQPQHF.

In its sample, this clonotype was seen a few times. The J gene is TRBJ2-1, the V gene TRBV19; maybe TRBD1 (5 bases). The germline CDR1 and CDR2 sequences are LNHDA and SQIVND (reference sequence). CDR3 length equals 14 residues. Trimming pared 9 bases from V and 2 bases from J, leaving 14 bases between. CDR3 loop: CASSQVGAYNEQFF. The CDR3, as DNA: TGTGCCAGCTCCCAGGTAGGGGCCTACAATGAGCAGTTCTTC.

This clonotype came up a few times. V and J are TRBV4-1 and TRBJ1-5, with D tentatively TRBD1 (5 bases). The germline CDR1 and CDR2 sequences are MGHRA and YSYEKL. The CDR3 covers 16 residues. V lost 0 bases to trimming and J lost 5 bases, with 14 bases between them. In DNA form, the CDR3 reads TGCGCCAGCAGCCAAGATTGGGGGAAACAGGATCAGCCCCAGCATTTT. It codes for CASSQDWGKQDQPQHF.

This clonotype has more than one count but fewer than ten. This chain connects TRBV10-3 to TRBJ2-3; D call uncertain. The germline V gene encodes CDR1 ENHRY and CDR2 SYGVKD. The CDR3 covers 11 residues. Between the trimmed V and J ends, which lost 7 bases and 0 bases, there was a span of 2 bases. CDR3 bases: TGTGCCATCACTAGCACAGATACGCAGTATTTT. This encodes CAITSTDTQYF.

This clonotype was recorded many times. The chain recombines TRBV18 with TRBJ1-1; D is uncertain. V lost 6 bases and J lost 0, with 8 bases in between. CDR1 KGHSH and CDR2 LQKENI come from the germline V gene. The CDR3 spans 13 residues. The CDR3 DNA reads as TGTGCCAGCTCGCGAGTGATGAACACTGAAGCTTTCTTT. Its protein product is CASSRVMNTEAFF.

V gene TRBV20-1 combines with J gene TRBJ2-6; D gene uncertain. This CDR3 is 14 amino acids long. V gave up 1 base and J gave up 2 bases, with 6 bases separating them. Per germline, CDR1 DFQATT and CDR2 SNEGSKA (reference sequence). The CDR3 sequence is CSARASAGANVLTF. In DNA form, the CDR3 reads TGCAGTGCTAGAGCCAGCGCTGGGGCCAACGTCCTGACTTTC.

This clonotype was counted a few times. The chain couples TRBV6-2 or TRBV6-3 to TRBJ2-1; 7 bases match TRBD2. The CDR3 contains 16 residues. Germline-derived CDR1 and CDR2 are MNHEY and SVGEGT. Losses at the gene ends were 0 bases for V and 4 bases for J; bases not matched to a gene: 6. CDR3 amino acids: CASSYSMREIYNEQFF. The CDR3 DNA sequence: TGTGCCAGCAGTTACTCGATGCGGGAGATTTACAATGAGCAGTTCTTC.

CDR3 in DNA: TGTGCCAGCAGCTCCATTTTGACTAGCTACGAGCAGTACTTC. Its translation is CASSSILTSYEQYF. The rearrangement uses TRBV11-2 and TRBJ2-7; TRBD2 might be the D (6 bases). V lost 4 bases and J 3 bases, leaving 13 bases between the germline ends. Germline CDR1 reads SGHAT; CDR2 reads FQNNGV. The CDR3 runs 14 residues.

The chain links TRBV15 to TRBJ2-1; D not resolved. The CDR3 runs to 14 residues. V was shortened by 4 bases and J by 8 bases, with 15 bases between the two germline ends. Germline V gene lookup returns CDR1 LNHNV and CDR2 YYDKDF (reference sequence). This chain's CDR3 is CATSIEPRRHEQFF. The CDR3 bases are TGTGCCACCAGCATCGAACCCCGTAGGCATGAGCAGTTCTTC.

This chain links TRBV20-1 with TRBJ1-5; 10 bases match TRBD1. Germline CDR1 is DFQATT and CDR2 is SNEGSKA (reference sequence). The CDR3 has 14 residues. The trim removed 6 bases at V and 1 base at J, leaving 3 bases unmatched. CDR3 DNA: TGCAGTGCGGGGACAGGGGTGAGCAATCAGCCCCAGCATTTT. As protein: CSAGTGVSNQPQHF.